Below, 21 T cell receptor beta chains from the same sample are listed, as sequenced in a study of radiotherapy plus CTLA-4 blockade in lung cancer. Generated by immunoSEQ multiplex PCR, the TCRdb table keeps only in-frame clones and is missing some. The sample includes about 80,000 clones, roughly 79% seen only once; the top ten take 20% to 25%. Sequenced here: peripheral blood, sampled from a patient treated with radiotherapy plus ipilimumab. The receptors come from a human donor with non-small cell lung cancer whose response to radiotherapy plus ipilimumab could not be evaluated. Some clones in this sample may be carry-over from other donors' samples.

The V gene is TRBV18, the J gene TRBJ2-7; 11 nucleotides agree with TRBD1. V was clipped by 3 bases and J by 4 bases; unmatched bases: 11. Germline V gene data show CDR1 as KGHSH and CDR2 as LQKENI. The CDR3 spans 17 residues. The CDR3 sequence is CASSPRLIRDRGYEQYF. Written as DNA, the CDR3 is TGTGCCAGCTCACCCCGACTGATCCGGGACAGGGGGTACGAGCAGTACTTC.

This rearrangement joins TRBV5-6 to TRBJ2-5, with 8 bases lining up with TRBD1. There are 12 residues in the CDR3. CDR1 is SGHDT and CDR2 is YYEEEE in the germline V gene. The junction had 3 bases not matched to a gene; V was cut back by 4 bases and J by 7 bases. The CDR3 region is CASSTTGGTQYF. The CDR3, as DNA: TGTGCCAGCAGCACCACAGGGGGGACCCAGTACTTC.

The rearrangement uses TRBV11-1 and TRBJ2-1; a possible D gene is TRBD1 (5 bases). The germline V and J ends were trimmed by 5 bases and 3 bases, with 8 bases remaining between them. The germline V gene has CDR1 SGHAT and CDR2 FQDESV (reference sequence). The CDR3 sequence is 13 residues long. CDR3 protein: CASSPDSYNEQFF. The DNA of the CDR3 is TGTGCCAGCAGCCCCGACAGCTACAATGAGCAGTTCTTC.

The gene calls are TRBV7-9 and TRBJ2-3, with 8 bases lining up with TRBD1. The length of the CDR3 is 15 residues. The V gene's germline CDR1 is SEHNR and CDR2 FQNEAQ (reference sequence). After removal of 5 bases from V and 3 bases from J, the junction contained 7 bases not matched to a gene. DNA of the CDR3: TGTGCCAGCAGCCATTTGGACAGGGAGACAGATACGCAGTATTTT. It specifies CASSHLDRETDTQYF.

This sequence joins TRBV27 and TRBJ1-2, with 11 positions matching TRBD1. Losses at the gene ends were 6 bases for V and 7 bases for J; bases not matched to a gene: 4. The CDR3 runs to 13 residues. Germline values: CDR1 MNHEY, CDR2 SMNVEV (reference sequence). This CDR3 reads CASRSGQGGGYTF. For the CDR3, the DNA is TGTGCCAGCAGGTCGGGACAGGGGGGTGGCTACACCTTC.

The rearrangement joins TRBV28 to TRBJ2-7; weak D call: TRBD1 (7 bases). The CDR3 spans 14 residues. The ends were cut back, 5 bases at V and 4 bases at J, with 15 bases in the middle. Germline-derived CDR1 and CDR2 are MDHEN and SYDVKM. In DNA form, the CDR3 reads TGTGCCAGCAGTGATTACAGGGGAGGATACGAGCAGTACTTC. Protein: CASSDYRGGYEQYF.

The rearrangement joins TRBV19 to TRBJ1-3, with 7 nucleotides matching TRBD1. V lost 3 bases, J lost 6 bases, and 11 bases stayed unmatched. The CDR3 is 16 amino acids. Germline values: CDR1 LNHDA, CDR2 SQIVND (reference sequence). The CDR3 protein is CASSITLPGQLNTIYF. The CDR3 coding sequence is TGTGCCAGTAGTATCACCCTACCGGGACAGCTAAACACCATATATTTT.

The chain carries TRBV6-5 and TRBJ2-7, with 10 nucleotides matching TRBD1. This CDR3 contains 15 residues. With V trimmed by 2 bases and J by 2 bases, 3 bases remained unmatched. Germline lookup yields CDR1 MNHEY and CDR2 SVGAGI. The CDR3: CASSYRDRGAYEQYF. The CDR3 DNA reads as TGTGCCAGCAGTTACAGGGACAGGGGAGCCTACGAGCAGTACTTC.

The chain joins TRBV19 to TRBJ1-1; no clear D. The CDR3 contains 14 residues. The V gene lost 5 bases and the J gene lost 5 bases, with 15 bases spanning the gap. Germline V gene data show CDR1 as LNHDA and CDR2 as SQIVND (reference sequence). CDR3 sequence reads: CASSPYGVETEAFF. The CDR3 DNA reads TGTGCCAGTAGTCCGTACGGGGTAGAGACTGAAGCTTTCTTT.

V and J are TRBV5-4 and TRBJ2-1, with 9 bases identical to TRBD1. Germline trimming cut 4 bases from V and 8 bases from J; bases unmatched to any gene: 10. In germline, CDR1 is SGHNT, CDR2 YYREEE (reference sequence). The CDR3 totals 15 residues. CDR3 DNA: TGTGCCAGCAGCCGCACGGGACAGGGTGGCGATGAGCAGTTCTTC. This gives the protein CASSRTGQGGDEQFF.

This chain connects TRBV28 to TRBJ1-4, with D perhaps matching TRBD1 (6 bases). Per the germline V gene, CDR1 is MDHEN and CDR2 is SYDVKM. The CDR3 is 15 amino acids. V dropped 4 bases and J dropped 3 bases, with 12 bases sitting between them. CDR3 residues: CASSSTGIANEKLFF. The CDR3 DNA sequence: TGTGCCAGCAGTTCAACAGGGATTGCTAATGAAAAACTGTTTTTT.

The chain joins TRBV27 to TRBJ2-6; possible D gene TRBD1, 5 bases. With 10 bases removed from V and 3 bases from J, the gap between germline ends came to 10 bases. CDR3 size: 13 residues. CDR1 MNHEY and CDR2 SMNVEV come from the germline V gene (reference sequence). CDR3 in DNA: TGTGCCACCCAAAGGGGTGGGGCCAACGTCCTGACTTTC. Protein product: CATQRGGANVLTF.

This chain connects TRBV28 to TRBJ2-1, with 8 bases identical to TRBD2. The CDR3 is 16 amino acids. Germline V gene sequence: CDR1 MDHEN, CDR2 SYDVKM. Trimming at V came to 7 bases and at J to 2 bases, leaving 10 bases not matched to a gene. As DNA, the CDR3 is TGTGCCAGCACCCTCGGGGGGGCCCCCCCCTACAATGAGCAGTTCTTC. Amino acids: CASTLGGAPPYNEQFF. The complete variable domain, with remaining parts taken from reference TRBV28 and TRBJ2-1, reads DVKVTQSSRYLVKRTGEKVFLECVQDMDHENMFWYRQDPGLGLRLIYFSYDVKMKEKGDIPEGYSVSREKKERFSLILESASTNQTSMYLCASTLGGAPPYNEQFFGPGTRLTVL.

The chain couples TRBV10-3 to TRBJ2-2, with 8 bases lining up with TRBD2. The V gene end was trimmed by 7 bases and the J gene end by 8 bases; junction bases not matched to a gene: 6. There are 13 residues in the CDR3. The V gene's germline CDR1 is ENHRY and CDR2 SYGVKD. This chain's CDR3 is CAITGSGKGELFF. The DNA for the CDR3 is TGTGCCATCACGGGTAGCGGGAAGGGGGAGCTGTTTTTT.

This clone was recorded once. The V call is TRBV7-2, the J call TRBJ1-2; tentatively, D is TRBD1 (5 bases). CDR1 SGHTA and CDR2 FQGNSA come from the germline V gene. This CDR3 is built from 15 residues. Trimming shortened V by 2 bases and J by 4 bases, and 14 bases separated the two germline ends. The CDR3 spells CASSLRFPGGYGYTF. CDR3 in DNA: TGTGCCAGCAGCTTAAGGTTTCCCGGGGGCTATGGCTACACCTTC.

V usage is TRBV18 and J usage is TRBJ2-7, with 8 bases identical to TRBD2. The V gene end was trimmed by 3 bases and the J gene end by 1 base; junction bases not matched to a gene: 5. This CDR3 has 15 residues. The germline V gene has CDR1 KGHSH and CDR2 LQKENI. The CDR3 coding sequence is TGTGCCAGCTCACCTTCACTAGCGGATTCCTACGAGCAGTACTTC. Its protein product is CASSPSLADSYEQYF.

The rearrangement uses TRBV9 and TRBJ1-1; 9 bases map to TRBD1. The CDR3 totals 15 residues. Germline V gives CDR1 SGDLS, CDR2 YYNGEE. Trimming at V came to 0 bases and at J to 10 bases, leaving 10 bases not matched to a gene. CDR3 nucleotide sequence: TGTGCCAGCAGCGTAGGGACAGGGGCCCTACAGGGAGCTTTCTTT. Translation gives CASSVGTGALQGAFF.

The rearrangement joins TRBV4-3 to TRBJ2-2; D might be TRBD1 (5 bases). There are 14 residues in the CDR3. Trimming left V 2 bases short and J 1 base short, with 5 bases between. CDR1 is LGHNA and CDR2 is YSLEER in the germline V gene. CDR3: CASSQQGNTGELFF. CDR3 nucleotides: TGCGCCAGCAGCCAACAGGGGAACACCGGGGAGCTGTTTTTT.

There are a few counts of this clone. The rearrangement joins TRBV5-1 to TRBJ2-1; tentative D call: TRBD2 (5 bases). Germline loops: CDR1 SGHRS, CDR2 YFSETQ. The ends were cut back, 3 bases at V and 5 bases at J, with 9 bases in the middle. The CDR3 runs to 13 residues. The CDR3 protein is CASSSGLNNEQFF. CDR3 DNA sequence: TGCGCCAGCAGCTCCGGACTGAACAATGAGCAGTTCTTC.

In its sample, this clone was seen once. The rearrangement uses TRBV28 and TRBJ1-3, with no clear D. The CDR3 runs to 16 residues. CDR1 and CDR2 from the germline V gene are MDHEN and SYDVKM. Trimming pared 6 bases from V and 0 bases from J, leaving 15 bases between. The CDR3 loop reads CASRLPGTSSGNTIYF. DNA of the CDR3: TGTGCCAGCAGGCTGCCAGGAACCTCCTCTGGAAACACCATATATTTT.

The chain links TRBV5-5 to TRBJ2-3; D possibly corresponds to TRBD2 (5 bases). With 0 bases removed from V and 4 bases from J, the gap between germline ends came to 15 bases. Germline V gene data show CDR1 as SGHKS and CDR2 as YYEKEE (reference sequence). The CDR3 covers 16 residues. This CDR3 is CASSLGLASWADTQYF. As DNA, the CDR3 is TGTGCCAGCAGCTTGGGTTTGGCTAGCTGGGCAGATACGCAGTATTTT.